Shown below are 17 T cell receptor beta chains from a single sample sequenced in a study of cytomegalovirus exposure and HLA in healthy donors. PCR was performed using 60 Vbeta and 13 Jbeta primers. TCRdb's table, derived via immunoSEQ multiplex PCR, lists solely in-frame clones and lacks some. The data hold approximately 150,000 clones, with roughly 80% observed a single time. Source material: PBMCs. The receptors originated from a woman aged 40 to 49 in good health and CMV-seronegative.

The rearrangement links TRBV7-2 to TRBJ1-1; D is possibly TRBD1 (5 bases). The CDR3 is 18 residues long. The V end was cut by 3 bases, the J end by 0 bases, with 20 bases between. CDR1 SGHTA and CDR2 FQGNSA come from the germline V gene. The CDR3 DNA sequence: TGTGCCAGCAGCTTCCCTGTGCGGGGACGGAAAATGAACACTGAAGCTTTCTTT. Translated: CASSFPVRGRKMNTEAFF.

V usage is TRBV11-2 and J usage is TRBJ2-1, with 10 positions matching TRBD2. The CDR3 is made up of 16 amino acids. The germline V gene has CDR1 SGHAT and CDR2 FQNNGV. The junction had 10 bases not matched to a gene; V was cut back by 7 bases and J by 4 bases. The CDR3: CASNSIAGGPYNEQFF. In DNA form, the CDR3 reads TGTGCCAGCAACTCAATAGCGGGGGGCCCATACAATGAGCAGTTCTTC.

The chain employs TRBV6-5 and TRBJ2-7; D might be TRBD2 (5 bases). Germline lookup yields CDR1 MNHEY and CDR2 SVGAGI. Trimming cost V 0 bases and J 3 bases, with 15 bases left between them. This CDR3 region has 16 residues. DNA of the CDR3: TGTGCCAGCAGTTACTCGATCCCCGGGGAGAACTACGAGCAGTACTTC. Residues: CASSYSIPGENYEQYF.

This chain connects TRBV2 to TRBJ2-7, with D tentatively TRBD2 (6 bases). V was cut by 5 bases and J by 3 bases, with 32 bases left in between. Germline loops: CDR1 SNHLY, CDR2 FYNNEI. The CDR3 is 20 residues long. The CDR3 DNA follows: TGTGCCAGCAGTTGGTCTCCCGGAGGGGCCCACTTAAGCTATCACTACGAGCAGTACTTC. Protein: CASSWSPGGAHLSYHYEQYF.

This clone was observed a handful of times. A read error may produce the germline difference seen at one junction end. The chain is built from TRBV7-2 and TRBJ2-3; 7 bases match TRBD2. This CDR3 has 12 amino acids. CDR1 and CDR2 (germline): SGHTA, FQGNSA. The CDR3 loop reads CASSLAVGLVLF. Written as DNA, the CDR3 is TGTGCCAGCAGCTTAGCGGTTGGACTAGTCCTTTTT. Supplemented by reference TRBV7-2 and TRBJ2-3, the full variable domain reads GAGVSQSPSNKVTEKGKDVELRCDPISGHTALYWYRQSLGQGLEFLIYFQGNSAPDKSGLPSDRFSAERTGGSVSTLTIQRTQQEDSAVYLCASSLAVGLVLFGPGTRLTVL.

The chain is built from TRBV9 and TRBJ2-5; D is unresolved. V lost 0 bases to trimming and J lost 4 bases, with 4 bases between them. The CDR3 runs 12 residues. The germline gives CDR1 SGDLS, CDR2 YYNGEE. CDR3 amino acids: CASSVDGETQYF. In DNA form, the CDR3 reads TGTGCCAGCAGCGTAGACGGAGAGACCCAGTACTTC.

This clone appeared a single time. V gene TRBV27 combines with J gene TRBJ2-7, with TRBD1 as a possible D gene (6 bases). The CDR3 spans 15 residues. Germline CDR1 and CDR2: MNHEY and SMNVEV (reference sequence). Trimming removed 3 bases from V and 1 base from J, with 13 bases in between. CDR3 in amino acids: CASSFTGDRSYEQYF. The CDR3 DNA reads as TGTGCCAGCAGTTTTACTGGAGACAGGTCCTACGAGCAGTACTTC.

CDR3 loop: CASSQEWQGGHQPQHF. For the CDR3, the DNA is TGCGCCAGCAGCCAAGAGTGGCAGGGGGGCCATCAGCCCCAGCATTTT. The chain joins TRBV4-3 to TRBJ1-5, with TRBD1 matching over 7 bases. The CDR3 loop spans 16 amino acids. The trim removed 0 bases at V and 5 bases at J, leaving 7 bases unmatched. Germline loops: CDR1 LGHNA, CDR2 YSLEER.

CDR3 bases: TGTGCCAGCAGCCCGGGGACTAGCGGGAGACAAGGAGAGACCCAGTACTTC. Amino acids: CASSPGTSGRQGETQYF. This chain uses TRBV11-2 with TRBJ2-5; TRBD2 aligns across 14 bases. Looked up from germline, CDR1 is SGHAT and CDR2 is FQNNGV. CDR3 length: 17 residues. V dropped 5 bases and J dropped 4; count of bases not matched to a gene: 9.

The chain links TRBV10-2 to TRBJ2-1, with 8 bases lining up with TRBD2. Germline trimming cut 8 bases from V and 10 bases from J; bases unmatched to any gene: 16. CDR1 is WSHSY, CDR2 SAAADI, per germline. The length of the CDR3 is 15 residues. CDR3 region: CASHSGGRGAREQFF. The CDR3 DNA sequence: TGCGCCAGCCATTCGGGGGGGCGGGGGGCCAGAGAGCAGTTCTTC.

The rearrangement links TRBV7-2 to TRBJ1-5, with D perhaps TRBD1 (5 bases). CDR3 length: 13 amino acids. V lost 1 base to trimming and J lost 9 bases, with 10 bases between them. Germline V gene lookup returns CDR1 SGHTA and CDR2 FQGNSA. Here the CDR3 DNA reads TGTGCCAGCAGCTTAGAGGGGACTGGGCCCCAGCATTTT. Translated: CASSLEGTGPQHF. Combining the CDR3 with reference TRBV7-2 and TRBJ1-5 gives the whole variable domain GAGVSQSPSNKVTEKGKDVELRCDPISGHTALYWYRQSLGQGLEFLIYFQGNSAPDKSGLPSDRFSAERTGGSVSTLTIQRTQQEDSAVYLCASSLEGTGPQHFGDGTRLSIL.

This clone showed up just a few times. V usage is TRBV19 and J usage is TRBJ2-1; 12 bases align to TRBD2. This CDR3 is built from 15 residues. CDR1 and CDR2 (germline): LNHDA, SQIVND (reference sequence). Trimming took 3 bases from V and 7 from J; bases not matched to a gene: 4. The CDR3 DNA follows: TGTGCCAGTAGTATTTCGGGACTAGCGGGTAATGAGCAGTTCTTC. It specifies CASSISGLAGNEQFF.

The gene calls are TRBV30 and TRBJ2-1; maybe TRBD1 (6 bases). This CDR3 is 15 amino acids long. V gave up 3 bases and J gave up 1 base, with 13 bases separating them. Germline CDR1 reads GTSNPN; CDR2 reads SVGIG (reference sequence). CDR3 sequence reads: CAWRSTGQSYNEQFF. In DNA, the CDR3 is TGTGCCTGGAGGTCGACAGGACAATCCTACAATGAGCAGTTCTTC.

The V call is TRBV5-6, the J call TRBJ2-6; 7 positions agree with TRBD1. J was trimmed by 3 bases and V by 5 bases; bases with no gene match: 5. This CDR3 is built from 15 residues. Germline V CDR1 and CDR2: SGHDT, YYEEEE. Here the CDR3 reads CASRGGTVGANVLTF. The CDR3 DNA sequence: TGTGCCAGCAGGGGTGGGACAGTTGGGGCCAACGTCCTGACTTTC.

The chain is built from TRBV7-8 and TRBJ1-2; 8 bases fit TRBD1. V gave up 3 bases and J gave up 7 bases; unmatched junction bases: 4. The CDR3 totals 13 residues. CDR1 and CDR2 from the germline V gene are SGHVS and FQNEAQ. In nucleotides, the CDR3 is TGTGCCAGCAGCTTGGCCAGGGGGCCTGGCTACACCTTC. Translation gives CASSLARGPGYTF.

Comments on this clone: The sample contains more than one DNA sequence encoding this CDR3. This rearrangement joins TRBV5-4 to TRBJ2-1, with 11 positions matching TRBD1. The CDR3 length is 15 residues. The germline V gene has CDR1 SGHNT and CDR2 YYREEE (reference sequence). Trimming cost V 2 bases and J 4 bases; bases outside gene matches: 2. Here the CDR3 reads CASSLGTGGYNEQFF. The CDR3 DNA reads as TGTGCCAGCAGCTTAGGGACAGGGGGATACAATGAGCAGTTCTTC.

Note on this clone: Distinct nucleotide sequences in the sample also encode this CDR3. The V gene is TRBV7-2, the J gene TRBJ2-7; 15 bases agree with TRBD2. CDR1 and CDR2 from the germline V gene are SGHTA and FQGNSA. The CDR3 covers 15 residues. V trimming: 3 bases; J trimming: 3 bases; junction bases outside the gene matches: 0. CDR3 coding DNA: TGTGCCAGCAGCTTGGGACTAGCGGGAGGCTACGAGCAGTACTTC. This gives the protein CASSLGLAGGYEQYF.